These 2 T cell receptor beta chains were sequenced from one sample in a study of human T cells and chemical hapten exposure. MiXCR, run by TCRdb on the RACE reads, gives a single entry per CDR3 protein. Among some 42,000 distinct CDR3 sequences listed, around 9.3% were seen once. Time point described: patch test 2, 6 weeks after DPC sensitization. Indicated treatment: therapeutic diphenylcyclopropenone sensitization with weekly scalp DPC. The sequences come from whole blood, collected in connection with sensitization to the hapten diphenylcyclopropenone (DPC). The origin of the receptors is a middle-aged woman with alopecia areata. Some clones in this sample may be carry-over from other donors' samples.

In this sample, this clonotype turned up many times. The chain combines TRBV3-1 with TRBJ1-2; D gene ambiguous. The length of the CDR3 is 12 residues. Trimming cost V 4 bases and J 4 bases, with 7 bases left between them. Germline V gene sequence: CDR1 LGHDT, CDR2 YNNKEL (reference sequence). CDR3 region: CASSLSLYGYTF. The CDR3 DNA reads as TGTGCCAGCAGCCTCTCACTCTATGGCTACACCTTC. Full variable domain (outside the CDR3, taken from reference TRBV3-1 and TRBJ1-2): DTAVSQTPKYLVTQMGNDKSIKCEQNLGHDTMYWYKQDSKKFLKIMFSYNNKELIINETVPNRFSPKSPDKAHLNLHINSLELGDSAVYFCASSLSLYGYTFGSGTRLTVV.

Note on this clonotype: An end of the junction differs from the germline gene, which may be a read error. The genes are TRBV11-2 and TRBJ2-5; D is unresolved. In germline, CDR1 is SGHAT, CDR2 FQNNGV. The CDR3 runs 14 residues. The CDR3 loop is CASGLASSRETQYF. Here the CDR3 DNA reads TGTGCCAGCGGCTTAGCATCTAGTAGGGAGACCCAGTACTTC.